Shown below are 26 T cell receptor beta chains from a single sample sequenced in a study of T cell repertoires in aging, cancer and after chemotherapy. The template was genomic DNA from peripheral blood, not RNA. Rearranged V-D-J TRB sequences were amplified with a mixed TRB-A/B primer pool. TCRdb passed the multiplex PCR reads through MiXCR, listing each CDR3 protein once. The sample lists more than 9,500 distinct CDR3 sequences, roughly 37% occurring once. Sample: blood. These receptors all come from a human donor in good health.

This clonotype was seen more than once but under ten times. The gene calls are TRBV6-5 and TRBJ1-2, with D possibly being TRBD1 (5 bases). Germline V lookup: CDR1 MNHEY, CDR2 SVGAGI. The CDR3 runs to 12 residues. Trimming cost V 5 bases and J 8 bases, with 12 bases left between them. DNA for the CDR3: TGTGCCAGCAGTCCTCAACCAGGGGGCTACACCTTC. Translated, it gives CASSPQPGGYTF.

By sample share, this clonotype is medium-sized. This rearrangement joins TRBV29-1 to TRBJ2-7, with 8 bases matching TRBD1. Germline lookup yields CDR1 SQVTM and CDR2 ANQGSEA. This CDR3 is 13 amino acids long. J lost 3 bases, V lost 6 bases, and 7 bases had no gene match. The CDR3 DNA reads TGCAGCGTAATGACAGGGGAGCTCTACGAGCAGTACTTC. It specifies CSVMTGELYEQYF.

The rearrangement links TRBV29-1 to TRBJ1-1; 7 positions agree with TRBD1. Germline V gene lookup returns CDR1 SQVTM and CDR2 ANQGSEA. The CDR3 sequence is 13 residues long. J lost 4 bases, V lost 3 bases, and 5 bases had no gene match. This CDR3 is CSVDTGESTEAFF. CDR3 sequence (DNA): TGCAGCGTTGATACAGGGGAGAGCACTGAAGCTTTCTTT.

In DNA, the CDR3 is TGTGCCAGCACCCGCCGCCGGGGGACCCAGTACTTC. Its protein product is CASTRRRGTQYF. The rearrangement uses TRBV6-1 and TRBJ2-5, with a possible D match to TRBD2 (5 bases). Trimming shortened V by 7 bases and J by 7 bases, and 13 bases separated the two germline ends. CDR3 length: 12 residues. Germline V gene data show CDR1 as MNHNS and CDR2 as SASEGT.

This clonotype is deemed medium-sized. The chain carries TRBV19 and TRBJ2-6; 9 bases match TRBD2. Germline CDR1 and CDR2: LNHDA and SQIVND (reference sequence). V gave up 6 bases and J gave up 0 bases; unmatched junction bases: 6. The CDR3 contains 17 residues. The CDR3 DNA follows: TGTGCCAGTAGGGCCGTGGGACTAGCCTCTGGGGCCAACGTCCTGACTTTC. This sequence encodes CASRAVGLASGANVLTF.

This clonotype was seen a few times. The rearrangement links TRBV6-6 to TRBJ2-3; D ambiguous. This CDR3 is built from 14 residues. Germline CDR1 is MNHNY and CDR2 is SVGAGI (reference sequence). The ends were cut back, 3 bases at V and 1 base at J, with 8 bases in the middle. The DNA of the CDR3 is TGTGCCAGCAGTTATCAACAAGGCACAGATACGCAGTATTTT. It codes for CASSYQQGTDTQYF.

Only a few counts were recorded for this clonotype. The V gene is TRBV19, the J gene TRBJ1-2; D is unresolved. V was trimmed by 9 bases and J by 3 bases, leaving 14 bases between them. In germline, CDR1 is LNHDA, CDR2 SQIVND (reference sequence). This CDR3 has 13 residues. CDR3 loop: CASTGGSDYGYTF. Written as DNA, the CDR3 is TGTGCCAGCACTGGCGGCAGCGACTATGGCTACACCTTC.

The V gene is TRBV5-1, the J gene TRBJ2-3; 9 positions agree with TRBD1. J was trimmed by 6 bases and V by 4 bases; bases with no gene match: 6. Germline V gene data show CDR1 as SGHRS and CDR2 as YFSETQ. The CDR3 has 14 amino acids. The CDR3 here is CASSMEQGADTQYF. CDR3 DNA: TGCGCCAGCAGCATGGAACAGGGGGCGGATACGCAGTATTTT.

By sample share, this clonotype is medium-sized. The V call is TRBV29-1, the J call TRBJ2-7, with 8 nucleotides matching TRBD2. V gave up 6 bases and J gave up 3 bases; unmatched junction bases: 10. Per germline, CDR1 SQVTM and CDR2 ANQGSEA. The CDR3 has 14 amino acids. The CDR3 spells CSVTLAGGLYEQYF. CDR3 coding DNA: TGCAGCGTCACCCTCGCGGGAGGTCTCTACGAGCAGTACTTC.

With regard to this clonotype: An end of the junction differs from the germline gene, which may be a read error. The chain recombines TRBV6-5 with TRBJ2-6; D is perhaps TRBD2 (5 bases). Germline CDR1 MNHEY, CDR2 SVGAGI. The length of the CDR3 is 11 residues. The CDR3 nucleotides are TGTGCCAGCCTAACCGACAATGAGCGGTTCTTC. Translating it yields CASLTDNERFF.

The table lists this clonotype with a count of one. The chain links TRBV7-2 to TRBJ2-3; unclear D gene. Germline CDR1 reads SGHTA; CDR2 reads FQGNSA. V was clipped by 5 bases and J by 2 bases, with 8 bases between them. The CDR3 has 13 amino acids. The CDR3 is CASSPLNTDTQYF. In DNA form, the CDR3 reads TGTGCCAGCAGCCCACTTAACACAGATACGCAGTATTTT. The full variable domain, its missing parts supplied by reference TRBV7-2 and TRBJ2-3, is GAGVSQSPSNKVTEKGKDVELRCDPISGHTALYWYRQSLGQGLEFLIYFQGNSAPDKSGLPSDRFSAERTGGSVSTLTIQRTQQEDSAVYLCASSPLNTDTQYFGPGTRLTVL.

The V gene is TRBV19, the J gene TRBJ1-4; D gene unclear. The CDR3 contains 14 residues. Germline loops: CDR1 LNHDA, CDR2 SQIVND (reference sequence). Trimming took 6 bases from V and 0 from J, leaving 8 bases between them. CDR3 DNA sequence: TGTGCCAGTAGGCCACAGTCAACTAATGAAAAACTGTTTTTT. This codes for CASRPQSTNEKLFF.

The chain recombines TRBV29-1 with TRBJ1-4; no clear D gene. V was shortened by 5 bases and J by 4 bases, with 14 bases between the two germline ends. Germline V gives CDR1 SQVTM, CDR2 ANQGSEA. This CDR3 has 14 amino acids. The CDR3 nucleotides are TGCAGCGTTTTGAGCACAGACCTTAATGAAAAACTGTTTTTT. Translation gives CSVLSTDLNEKLFF. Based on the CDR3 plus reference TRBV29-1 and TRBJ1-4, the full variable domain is SAVISQKPSRDICQRGTSLTIQCQVDSQVTMMFWYRQQPGQSLTLIATANQGSEATYESGFVIDKFPISRPNLTFSTLTVSNMSPEDSSIYLCSVLSTDLNEKLFFGSGTQLSVL.

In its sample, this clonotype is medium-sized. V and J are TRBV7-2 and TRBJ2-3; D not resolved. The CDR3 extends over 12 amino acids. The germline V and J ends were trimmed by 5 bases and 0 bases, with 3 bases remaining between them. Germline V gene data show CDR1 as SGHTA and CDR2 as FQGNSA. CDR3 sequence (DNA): TGTGCCAGCAGCCCTAGCACAGATACGCAGTATTTT. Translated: CASSPSTDTQYF.

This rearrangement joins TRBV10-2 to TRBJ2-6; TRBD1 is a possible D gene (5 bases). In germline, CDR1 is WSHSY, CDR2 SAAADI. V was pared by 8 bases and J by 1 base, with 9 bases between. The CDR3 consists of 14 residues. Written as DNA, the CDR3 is TGCGCCAGCCTCGGACAATCTGGGGCCAACGTCCTGACTTTC. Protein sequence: CASLGQSGANVLTF.

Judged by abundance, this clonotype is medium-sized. This CDR3 reads CASSPGLQETQYF. Here the CDR3 DNA reads TGTGCCAGCAGTCCGGGACTACAAGAGACCCAGTACTTC. V and J are TRBV6-5 and TRBJ2-5, with 7 positions matching TRBD2. In germline, CDR1 is MNHEY, CDR2 SVGAGI. The CDR3 spans 13 residues. With V trimmed by 5 bases and J by 2 bases, 2 bases remained unmatched.

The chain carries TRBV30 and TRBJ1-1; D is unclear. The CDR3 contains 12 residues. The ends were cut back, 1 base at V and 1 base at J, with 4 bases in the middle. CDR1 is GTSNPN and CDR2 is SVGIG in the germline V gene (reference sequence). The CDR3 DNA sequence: TGTGCCTGGAGTGCCCGGAACACTGAAGCTTTCTTT. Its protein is CAWSARNTEAFF.

The CDR3 here is CASSPPGQGADGYTF. Here the CDR3 DNA reads TGTGCCAGCTCACCACCGGGGCAGGGGGCCGATGGCTACACCTTC. The chain recombines TRBV18 with TRBJ1-2; 8 bases match TRBD1. Germline CDR1 and CDR2: KGHSH and LQKENI. The CDR3 loop spans 15 amino acids. V was pared by 0 bases and J by 6 bases, with 6 bases of the junction left unmatched.

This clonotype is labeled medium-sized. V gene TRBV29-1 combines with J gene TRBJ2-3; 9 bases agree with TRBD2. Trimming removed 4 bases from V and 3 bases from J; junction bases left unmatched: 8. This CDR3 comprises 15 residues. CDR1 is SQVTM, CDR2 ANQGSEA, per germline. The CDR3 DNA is TGCAGCGTTGGTAGGGCGGGAGGGCCGACAGATACGCAGTATTTT. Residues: CSVGRAGGPTDTQYF.

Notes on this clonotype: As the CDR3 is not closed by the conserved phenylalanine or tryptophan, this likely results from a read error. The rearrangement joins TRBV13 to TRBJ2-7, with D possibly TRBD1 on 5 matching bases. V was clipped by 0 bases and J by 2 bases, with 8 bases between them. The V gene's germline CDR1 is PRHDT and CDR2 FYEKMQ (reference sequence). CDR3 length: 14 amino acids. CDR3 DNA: TGTGCCAGCAGCTTAGGGACAGAAGCCTACGAGCAGTACTTA. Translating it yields CASSLGTEAYEQYL.

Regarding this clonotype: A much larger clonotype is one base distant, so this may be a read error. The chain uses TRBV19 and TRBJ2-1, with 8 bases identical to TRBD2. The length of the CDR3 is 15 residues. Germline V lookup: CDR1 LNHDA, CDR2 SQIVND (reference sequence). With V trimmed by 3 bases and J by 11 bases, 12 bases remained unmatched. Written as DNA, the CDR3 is TGTGCCAGTAGTATTGGGCGGGGGGTAAGGAATAAGCAGTTCTTC. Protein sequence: CASSIGRGVRNKQFF.

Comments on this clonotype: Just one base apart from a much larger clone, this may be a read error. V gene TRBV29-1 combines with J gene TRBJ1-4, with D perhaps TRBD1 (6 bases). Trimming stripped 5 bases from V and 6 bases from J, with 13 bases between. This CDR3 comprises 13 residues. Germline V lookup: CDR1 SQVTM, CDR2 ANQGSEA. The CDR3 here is CSVWGQEDEKLFF. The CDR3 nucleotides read TGCAGCGTTTGGGGGCAGGAGGATGAAAAACTGTTTTTT.

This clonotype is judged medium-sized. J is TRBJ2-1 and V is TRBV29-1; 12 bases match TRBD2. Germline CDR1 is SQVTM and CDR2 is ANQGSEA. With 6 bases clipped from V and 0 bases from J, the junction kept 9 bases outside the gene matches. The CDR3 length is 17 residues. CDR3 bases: TGCAGCGTCCCCCTACTAGCGGGAGGTGGCTCCTACAATGAGCAGTTCTTC. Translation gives CSVPLLAGGGSYNEQFF.

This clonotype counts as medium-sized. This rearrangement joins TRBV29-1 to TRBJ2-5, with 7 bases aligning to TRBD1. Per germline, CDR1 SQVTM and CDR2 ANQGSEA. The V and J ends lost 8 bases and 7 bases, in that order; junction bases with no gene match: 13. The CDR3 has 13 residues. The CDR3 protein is CSTRDSLHGTQYF. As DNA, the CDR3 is TGCAGCACCCGGGACAGCCTCCACGGGACCCAGTACTTC.

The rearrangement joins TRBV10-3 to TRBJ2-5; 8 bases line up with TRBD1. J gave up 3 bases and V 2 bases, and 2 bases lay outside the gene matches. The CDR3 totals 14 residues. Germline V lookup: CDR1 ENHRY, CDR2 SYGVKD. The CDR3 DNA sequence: TGTGCCATCAGTGAGCCGACAGGGGAAGAGACCCAGTACTTC. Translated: CAISEPTGEETQYF.

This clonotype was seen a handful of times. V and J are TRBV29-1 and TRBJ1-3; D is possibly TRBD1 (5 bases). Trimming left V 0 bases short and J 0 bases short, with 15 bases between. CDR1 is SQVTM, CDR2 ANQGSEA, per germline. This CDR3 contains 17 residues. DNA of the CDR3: TGCAGCGTTGAAGACGGCAAGACAGACCACTCTGGAAACACCATATATTTT. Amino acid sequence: CSVEDGKTDHSGNTIYF.